This T cell receptor beta chain was retrieved from a study of cytomegalovirus exposure and HLA in healthy donors. General observations from the study: The classifier, whose performance was assessed in both the original and validation cohorts, reportedly diagnosed cytomegalovirus status with high specificity and sensitivity.

PCR employed 60 Vbeta and 13 Jbeta primers. Data came from immunoSEQ multiplex PCR; TCRdb stores just in-frame clones and leaves some out. The repertoire holds about 140,000 clones, around 78% seen once, with approximately 1.8% in the top ten. Germline V gene lookup returns CDR1 SQVTM and CDR2 ANQGSEA. The V end was cut by 2 bases, the J end by 0 bases, with 4 bases between. This CDR3 is built from 12 residues. Worth noting for this clone: Its antigen is as yet unknown.

Healthy people donating bone marrow made up the donors. This chain uses TRBV29-1 with TRBJ1-1; D uncertain. The sample consisted of PBMCs. The clonotype comes from a female donor in good health and CMV-seropositive. This chain's CDR3 is CSVESMNTEAFF. In DNA form, the CDR3 reads TGCAGCGTTGAAAGCATGAACACTGAAGCTTTCTTT.